Sequencing of this T cell receptor (beta chain) was carried out in a study of blood T cell repertoires in COVID-19. Study-wide background: PBMCs, B-cell-depleted T cells, or T cells were the source of the cDNA or gDNA that made up the material.

The CDR3 is 18 residues long. Trimming stripped 4 bases from V and 0 bases from J, with 16 bases between. The germline CDR1 and CDR2 sequences are MNHEY and SMNVEV (reference sequence). In the source study's methods: Nucleated cell counts were estimated from reference gene primer amplification. Method: immunoSEQ multiplex PCR; TCRdb's copy keeps in-frame clones and lacks some. D and trimming were read from the DNA, whereas the V and J calls and clone size are those reported in that table. Of some 180,000 clones listed, approximately 83% were seen once; the top ten hold approximately 11%. V is TRBV27 and J is TRBJ1-6; no firm D call. This TCR was sampled from a man between 65 and 79 years old with active or convalescent COVID-19. The sequenced sample was peripheral blood. CDR3 DNA: TGTGCCAGCAGTTACGGAGGGTGGCCAAGCTCCTATAATTCACCCCTCCACTTT. Residues: CASSYGGWPSSYNSPLHF.